This T cell receptor beta chain was sequenced in a study of blood T cell repertoires in COVID-19. The CDR3 runs to 15 residues. V was shortened by 0 bases and J by 4 bases, with 12 bases between the two germline ends. Germline V gene data show CDR1 as SGHRS and CDR2 as YFSETQ. The age range of participants was about 18 to 89 years, with residence in about 25 US areas. Contact with a PCR-confirmed or clinician-diagnosed COVID-19 case occurred within 2 weeks of entry. Assay: immunoSEQ multiplex PCR; the TCRdb copy retains only in-frame clones and omits some. The table lists under 250,000 clones, roughly 88% of them singletons, with around 3.2% in the top ten.

The sequenced sample consisted of PBMCs or T cells enriched from blood (not recorded which). The clonotype originates from a woman in her thirties or forties who had been exposed to COVID-19. The chain employs TRBV5-1 and TRBJ2-3; D call uncertain. CDR3 protein: CASSLDPTLPDTQYF. CDR3 in DNA: TGCGCCAGCAGCTTGGACCCGACTCTCCCAGATACGCAGTATTTT.